The rows below give T cell receptor beta chains drawn from one sample of a study of blood T cell repertoires in COVID-19. The protocol was immunoSEQ multiplex PCR, while the TCRdb copy is restricted to in-frame clones and leaves out a portion. Altogether about 140,000 clones are present, more than 80% being singletons, with the ten largest covering 8% to 10%. Sequencing was done on a sample of peripheral blood. The source is an elderly woman in a cohort sampled during active or convalescent COVID-19. Each CDR3 is given with its conserved first and last residue. The order of the fields is J gene, V gene, D gene, clone size, CDR3 protein, CDR3 DNA. A D gene is named only where the DNA matches it firmly. Clone size is not always given. Where it is, it says once, few, many or a class for expanded clones.

>TRBJ1-2|TRBV24-1|TRBD1|once
CATSDRTGAIYGYTF
TGTGCCACCAGTGACAGGACAGGGGCCATCTATGGCTACACCTTC
>TRBJ1-1|TRBV15|-|-
CATSRVRGSEAFF
TGTGCCACCAGCAGAGTTCGGGGGTCTGAAGCTTTCTTT
>TRBJ2-2|TRBV2|-|-
CASRLDRTNTGELFF
TGTGCCAGCAGACTCGACAGGACGAACACCGGGGAGCTGTTTTTT
>TRBJ1-3|TRBV5-1|-|-
CASSQQGNGNTIYF
TGCGCCAGCAGCCAACAGGGAAATGGAAACACCATATATTTT
>TRBJ1-2|TRBV6-6|-|-
CASSYVGGEEDTF
TGTGCCAGCAGTTACGTGGGCGGGGAGGAGGACACCTTC
>TRBJ2-6|TRBV2|-|-
CATLKLGGSGANVLTF
TGTGCCACCCTAAAGTTAGGGGGCTCTGGGGCCAACGTCCTGACTTTC
>TRBJ2-5|TRBV5-5|-|-
CASSREKETQYF
TGTGCCAGCAGCCGCGAGAAAGAGACCCAGTACTTC
>TRBJ1-2|TRBV15|-|once
CATSRDDIGDYGYTF
TGTGCCACCAGCAGAGATGACATCGGGGACTATGGCTACACCTTC
>TRBJ2-6|TRBV5-1|TRBD1|-
CASSLGPHRGLGANVLTF
TGCGCCAGCAGCTTGGGACCGCACAGGGGGCTAGGTGCCAACGTCCTGACTTTC
>TRBJ2-3|TRBV2|-|-
CASSDGRSTDTQYF
TGTGCCAGCAGTGACGGGAGATCCACAGATACGCAGTATTTT
>TRBJ1-5|TRBV18|-|-
CASSPRTVLSNQPQHF
TGTGCCAGCTCACCGCGGACAGTGTTGAGCAATCAGCCCCAGCATTTT
>TRBJ1-1|TRBV20-1|TRBD1|-
CSASGDRGYTEAFF
TGCAGTGCTAGTGGGGACAGGGGGTACACTGAAGCTTTCTTT
>TRBJ1-1|TRBV5-1|-|-
CASSLAGILAEAFF
TGCGCCAGCAGCTTGGCAGGGATTTTGGCTGAAGCTTTCTTT
>TRBJ1-4|TRBV18|-|-
CASSPSQGGEKLFF
TGTGCCAGCTCACCGTCGCAGGGAGGTGAAAAACTGTTTTTT
>TRBJ2-7|TRBV5-4|TRBD1|-
CASSMGQGYSYEQYF
TGTGCCAGCAGCATGGGACAGGGGTACTCCTACGAGCAGTACTTC
>TRBJ2-3|TRBV18|-|-
CASSPDPGTFPDTQYF
TGTGCCAGCTCACCGGATCCAGGGACTTTCCCAGATACGCAGTATTTT
>TRBJ1-2|TRBV27|-|-
CASSPGWNYGYTF
TGTGCCAGCAGTCCGGGGTGGAACTATGGCTACACCTTC
>TRBJ2-5|TRBV19|-|-
CASSIDLGEETQYF
TGTGCCAGTAGTATAGATCTTGGAGAAGAGACCCAGTACTTC
>TRBJ2-5|TRBV18|TRBD1|-
CASSIGQGQETQYF
TGTGCCAGCTCAATAGGACAGGGCCAAGAGACCCAGTACTTC
>TRBJ2-2|TRBV5-4|TRBD1|-
CASSLDRGTGELFF
TGTGCCAGCAGCTTAGACAGGGGAACCGGGGAGCTGTTTTTT
>TRBJ1-1|TRBV19|-|-
CASWMGGFTEAFF
TGTGCCAGTTGGATGGGGGGGTTCACTGAAGCTTTCTTT
>TRBJ1-2|TRBV30|-|-
CAWETAGYGYTF
TGTGCCTGGGAGACAGCTGGATATGGCTACACCTTC
>TRBJ1-1|TRBV19|TRBD1|-
CASSGDRGNTEAFF
TGTGCCAGTAGTGGTGACAGGGGGAACACTGAAGCTTTCTTT
>TRBJ2-5|TRBV4-2|-|-
CASSQQLASETQYF
TGTGCCAGCAGCCAACAACTAGCCTCGGAGACCCAGTACTTC
>TRBJ2-1|TRBV28|-|-
CASSFRGGQYNEQFF
TGTGCCAGCAGTTTTCGTGGGGGCCAGTACAATGAGCAGTTCTTC
>TRBJ2-1|TRBV5-4|TRBD1|-
CASSSTGTGYNEQFF
TGTGCCAGCAGCTCCACCGGGACAGGGTACAATGAGCAGTTCTTC
>TRBJ1-1|TRBV28|-|-
CASSLFRSQGLNTEAFF
TGTGCCAGCAGTTTATTCCGTTCCCAGGGTCTGAACACTGAAGCTTTCTTT
>TRBJ2-3|TRBV11-2|-|-
CASSLVTGSTDTQYF
TGTGCCAGCAGCTTAGTAACAGGGAGCACAGATACGCAGTATTTT
>TRBJ2-3|TRBV6-5|TRBD2|-
CASSPSGGDTQYF
TGTGCCAGCAGTCCTTCGGGGGGTGATACGCAGTATTTT
>TRBJ2-5|TRBV19|TRBD1|once
CASSKGTGALPLQETQYF
TGTGCCAGTAGTAAGGGGACAGGGGCCCTCCCATTACAAGAGACCCAGTACTTC
>TRBJ2-3|TRBV6-5|TRBD2|-
CASSYSAGRADTQYF
TGTGCCAGCAGTTACTCGGCAGGGAGGGCAGATACGCAGTATTTT
>TRBJ1-1|TRBV3-1/TRBV3-2|-|-
CASSPTYTGNTEAFF
TGTGCCAGCAGCCCCACCTATACAGGGAACACTGAAGCTTTCTTT
>TRBJ1-3|TRBV6-5|TRBD1|-
CASRMDRGSGNTIYF
TGTGCCAGCAGGATGGACAGGGGGTCTGGAAACACCATATATTTT
>TRBJ1-2|TRBV4-1|TRBD1|-
CASSPTGSGQGASGYTF
TGCGCCAGCAGCCCTACCGGATCGGGACAGGGGGCAAGCGGCTACACCTTC
>TRBJ2-5|TRBV5-4|-|-
CAIGVLETQYF
TGTGCCATAGGGGTGTTGGAGACCCAGTACTTC
>TRBJ1-2|TRBV5-6|TRBD1|-
CASSPGTAKGYTF
TGTGCCAGCAGCCCGGGGACAGCAAAAGGCTACACCTTC
>TRBJ2-5|TRBV24-1|-|-
CATSEAPRTDQETQYF
TGTGCCACCAGTGAGGCCCCGAGGACAGACCAAGAGACCCAGTACTTC
>TRBJ1-1|TRBV2|-|-
CASSVEGTPEAFF
TGTGCCAGCAGTGTAGAGGGGACTCCTGAAGCTTTCTTT
>TRBJ1-1|TRBV12-3/TRBV12-4|-|few
CASLRRTEAFF
TGTGCCAGCCTAAGGAGGACTGAAGCTTTCTTT
>TRBJ1-6|TRBV9|-|-
CASSAKARKYNSPLHF
TGTGCCAGCAGCGCCAAGGCCAGGAAGTATAATTCACCCCTCCACTTT
>TRBJ2-1|TRBV28|TRBD2|-
CASSLLAGGQNEQFF
TGTGCCAGCAGTTTGTTAGCGGGGGGGCAGAATGAGCAGTTCTTC
>TRBJ1-2|TRBV4-1|-|once
CASSQDPRLLRQGGGANYGYTF
TGCGCCAGCAGCCAAGATCCACGACTTTTGAGGCAGGGCGGAGGGGCAAACTATGGCTACACCTTC
>TRBJ1-2|TRBV18|TRBD1|few
CASSPPGTGYYGYTF
TGTGCCAGCTCACCACCCGGGACAGGATACTATGGCTACACCTTC
>TRBJ1-2|TRBV5-4|-|-
CASSFPGVSGYTF
TGTGCCAGCAGCTTTCCCGGGGTGAGTGGCTACACCTTC
>TRBJ1-2|TRBV12-3/TRBV12-4|-|-
CASSPGMSYGYTF
TGTGCCAGCAGCCCCGGGATGTCCTATGGCTACACCTTC
>TRBJ1-3|TRBV3-1/TRBV3-2|-|-
CASSQRVGLSGNTIYF
TGTGCCAGCAGCCAACGGGTGGGGCTCTCTGGAAACACCATATATTTT
>TRBJ1-1|TRBV12-5|-|-
CASGLGVRGNTEAFF
TGTGCTAGTGGTTTGGGGGTGCGGGGGAACACTGAAGCTTTCTTT
>TRBJ2-7|TRBV7-3|TRBD1|-
CASSLTGGKNYEQYF
TGTGCCAGCAGCTTGACAGGGGGGAAAAACTACGAGCAGTACTTC
>TRBJ1-2|TRBV6-4|TRBD1|-
CASSPQTGDYYGYTF
TGTGCCAGCAGCCCGCAGACAGGGGATTACTATGGCTACACCTTC
>TRBJ2-2|TRBV6-5|TRBD2|-
CASSSQSGGYTGELFF
TGTGCCAGCAGTTCCCAGTCGGGGGGGTACACCGGGGAGCTGTTTTTT
>TRBJ1-1|TRBV4-1|-|once
CASSQPQQGAAFF
TGCGCCAGCAGCCAGCCTCAACAGGGTGCGGCTTTCTTT
>TRBJ2-1|TRBV3-1/TRBV3-2|-|-
CATGRSFSYNEQFF
TGTGCTACAGGGCGGTCGTTCTCCTACAATGAGCAGTTCTTC
>TRBJ1-4|TRBV4-1|-|-
CASSQTAVSNEKLFF
TGCGCCAGCAGCCAAACCGCAGTCAGTAATGAAAAACTGTTTTTT
>TRBJ2-1|TRBV7-6|TRBD2|-
CASSLHLGLDTNEQFF
TGTGCCAGCAGCTTACACCTTGGACTAGATACCAATGAGCAGTTCTTC
>TRBJ1-2|TRBV4-1|-|-
CASSQEWAGGYGYTF
TGCGCCAGCAGCCAAGAGTGGGCCGGGGGGTATGGCTACACCTTC
>TRBJ2-2|TRBV30|TRBD2|-
CAGTGGPNLNTGELFF
TGTGCCGGGACGGGGGGGCCTAATCTTAACACCGGGGAGCTGTTTTTT
>TRBJ1-3|TRBV2|-|-
CASSEVGSGNTIYF
TGTGCCAGCAGTGAAGTGGGCAGCGGAAACACCATATATTTT
>TRBJ1-1|TRBV4-2|-|-
CASSVRQERNTEAFF
TGTGCCAGCAGCGTGAGACAGGAAAGAAACACTGAAGCTTTCTTT
>TRBJ1-2|TRBV5-4|TRBD1|-
CASSLAWAGTGVNYGYTF
TGTGCCAGCAGCTTGGCGTGGGCGGGGACAGGGGTTAACTATGGCTACACCTTC